Here is one TCR beta chain with its context. Sequencing was performed with immunoSEQ multiplex PCR; in TCRdb, only in-frame clones are kept and a portion is missing. The data show 93,000 or so clones, around 90% seen once. This record comes from a study of T cell responses to AZD1222 COVID-19 vaccine. Looked up from germline, CDR1 is SGHNT and CDR2 is YYREEE (reference sequence). V shed 0 bases and J 8 bases; nucleotides not matched to a gene: 4. CDR3 length: 13 amino acids. The clonotype originates from an adult in good health. V and J are TRBV5-4 and TRBJ1-1, with 7 bases lining up with TRBD1. Source: peripheral blood, taken on day 0 of AZD1222 vaccination. The CDR3 region has the DNA TGTGCCAGCAGCTTGGAGTCAGGGGGGGAAGCTTTCTTT. As protein: CASSLESGGEAFF. Drawing the rest from reference TRBV5-4 and TRBJ1-1, the complete variable domain is ETGVTQSPTHLIKTRGQQVTLRCSSQSGHNTVSWYQQALGQGPQFIFQYYREEENGRGNFPPRFSGLQFPNYSSELNVNALELDDSALYLCASSLESGGEAFFGQGTRLTVV.